The rows below give T cell receptor beta chains drawn from one sample of a study of T-cell memory formation after mild COVID-19. TCRdb recomputed calls from the 5' RACE reads with MiXCR, one row per CDR3 protein. Of around 190,000 distinct CDR3 sequences in the sample, about 18% were seen once. The specimen sequenced was PBMCs or a T cell subset sorted from them (not recorded which). These receptors all come from a man younger than 35 who had mild COVID-19 (a few samples of this study predate the infection). Cell type and time point are not known. CDR3s include the opening cysteine and the closing phenylalanine or tryptophan. Each record gives: V gene, clone size, J gene, D gene, CDR3 DNA, CDR3 protein. A D gene is named only where the DNA matches it firmly. Rows may omit the clone size; those that give it use once, few, many or a size class.

TRBV5-1	NA	TRBJ2-3	NA	TGCGCCAGCAGCTTGGTTTTCCCAGATACGCAGTATTTT	CASSLVFPDTQYF
TRBV7-2	few	TRBJ1-2	TRBD1	TGTGCCAGCAGCCCAGGCCGGGACAGGGTCTTCGGCTACACCTTC	CASSPGRDRVFGYTF
TRBV9	few	TRBJ1-6	NA	TGTGCCAGCAGCGTAGGTGTTCCGGGACCCACCCTCCACTTT	CASSVGVPGPTLHF
TRBV12-3/TRBV12-4	NA	TRBJ1-5	NA	TGTGCCAGCAGCCCCCCCCCGGGGGACACCTATAGCAATCAGCCCCAGCATTTT	CASSPPPGDTYSNQPQHF
TRBV2	few	TRBJ2-3	NA	TGTGCCAGCCGTAGCGACACAGATACGCAGTATTTT	CASRSDTDTQYF
TRBV2	many	TRBJ2-1	NA	TGTGCCAGCAGTGAAACAGGGTATTCCTACAATGAGCAGTTCTTC	CASSETGYSYNEQFF
TRBV12-3/TRBV12-4	NA	TRBJ1-4	NA	TGTGCCAGCAGTTTACGTCAGGGGAAGGCTGAAAAACTGTTTTTT	CASSLRQGKAEKLFF
TRBV3-1	few	TRBJ1-2	NA	TGTGCCAGCAGCCAACCAGGGGGCTACACCTTC	CASSQPGGYTF
TRBV11-2	few	TRBJ2-1	TRBD1	TGTGCCAGCAGCTCCGGGACAGGGCGTTACAATGAGCAGTTCTTC	CASSSGTGRYNEQFF
TRBV6-2/TRBV6-3	NA	TRBJ2-7	NA	TGTGCCAGCAGTGAACCGGGACAACGGTACGAGCAGTACTTC	CASSEPGQRYEQYF
TRBV7-9	NA	TRBJ1-1	NA	TGTGCCAGCAGTCAAACCAGGGTCGAAGCTTTCTTT	CASSQTRVEAFF
TRBV7-2	NA	TRBJ2-3	NA	TGTGCCAGCAGCATAGCTTACACAGATACGCAGTATTTT	CASSIAYTDTQYF
TRBV6-5	NA	TRBJ2-1	NA	TGTGCCAGCAGTCCCCAACAGGGTCACCCCTACAATGAGCAGTTCTTC	CASSPQQGHPYNEQFF
TRBV9	few	TRBJ2-3	NA	TGTGCCAGCAGCCCGAGGGACACCAGTACGCAGTATTTT	CASSPRDTSTQYF
TRBV5-5	NA	TRBJ1-5	NA	TGTGCCAGCAGCTCCAGGGCTGGAGGCAATCAGCCCCAGCATTTT	CASSSRAGGNQPQHF
TRBV5-1	NA	TRBJ1-1	TRBD1	TGCGCCAGCAGCCCGGGACAGGGTGCGAAGTCTGAAGCTTTCTTT	CASSPGQGAKSEAFF
TRBV6-6	NA	TRBJ1-3	NA	TGTGCCAGCAGTCGCTTCGGCTCTGGAAACACCATATATTTT	CASSRFGSGNTIYF
TRBV10-3	NA	TRBJ1-2	TRBD1	TGTGCCATCAGTTCCCGGGACAGCTATGGCTACACCTTC	CAISSRDSYGYTF
TRBV6-5	NA	TRBJ1-2	NA	TGTGCCAGCAGTTACAACCGGGAGGTCGGCTACACCTTC	CASSYNREVGYTF
TRBV6-2/TRBV6-3	few	TRBJ1-4	NA	TGTGCCAGCAGTTACAAAGGGGGAAGGGAAAAACTGTTTTTT	CASSYKGGREKLFF
TRBV6-6	few	TRBJ1-3	NA	TGTGCCAGCAGTTACCGCCTCGGGGGGAGCTCTGGAAACACCATATATTTT	CASSYRLGGSSGNTIYF
TRBV7-9	NA	TRBJ2-2	NA	TGTGCCAGCAGACCCCGAGGGATCCAAAGCGGGGAGCTGTTTTTT	CASRPRGIQSGELFF
TRBV4-3	NA	TRBJ1-2	NA	TGCGCCAGCAGCCAAAATTGGGGTCCCGCTAACTATGGCTACACCTTC	CASSQNWGPANYGYTF
TRBV3-1	few	TRBJ2-5	NA	TGTGCCAGCACCCCAAGAGGTGTCGAAGGGTCAGAGACCCAGTACTTC	CASTPRGVEGSETQYF
TRBV2	NA	TRBJ2-3	NA	TGTGCCAGCAGTGAAGCGCTTTTCACAGATACGCAGTATTTT	CASSEALFTDTQYF